One and the same sample provided the 2 T cell receptor beta chains below, sequenced in a study of blood T cell repertoires in COVID-19. Assay used: immunoSEQ multiplex PCR; TCRdb lists only in-frame clones, some missing. The sample includes some 400,000 clones, roughly 90% of them seen just once. Material for sequencing was PBMCs or T cells enriched from blood (not recorded which). These receptors were collected from a woman in her forties who had been exposed to COVID-19.

This rearrangement joins TRBV7-6 to TRBJ2-3, with 11 nucleotides matching TRBD2. V gave up 1 base and J gave up 0 bases; unmatched junction bases: 0. The CDR3 is made up of 16 amino acids. Germline V gives CDR1 SGHVS, CDR2 FNYEAQ. CDR3 protein: CASSLGLAGSTDTQYF. CDR3 coding DNA: TGTGCCAGCAGCTTAGGACTAGCGGGGAGCACAGATACGCAGTATTTT.

This clone was observed a single time. The rearrangement uses TRBV2 and TRBJ2-3; D remains unclear. The CDR3 sequence is 15 residues long. The germline V gene has CDR1 SNHLY and CDR2 FYNNEI. Trimming left V 4 bases short and J 6 bases short, with 17 bases between. As DNA, the CDR3 is TGTGCCAGCAGTGGACCTAGATCTGCTAAGGATACGCAGTATTTT. It specifies CASSGPRSAKDTQYF.